This T cell receptor (beta chain) was sequenced during a study of vaccination and CD4 T cells after COVID-19 (dated by TCRdb to about 2022). Background on the whole study: Six males and four females were included in the convalescent cohort, with two Hispanic individuals, seven Caucasians, two Asians and one multiracial person represented. Post-vaccine blood samples were taken a median of 72 days after the second vaccine dose, with a range of 14 to 241 days. The spike-specific CD4+ TCR repertoire was compared before and after mRNA vaccination in approximately 9 COVID-19 convalescent patients and a handful of infection-naive healthy vaccine recipients. Post-COVID blood samples were collected from convalescent patients a median of approximately 100 days after diagnosis, with a range of about 35 to 180 days. Each participant got two doses of either the Pfizer-BioNTech BNT162b2 vaccine (n=8) or the Moderna mRNA-1273 vaccine (n=2). Control cultures used a CEFX viral epitope pool as positive control, an HIV-1 Nef peptide pool as negative control, or no peptide. The cultures were stimulated with overlapping spike peptide pools from SARS-CoV-2 and from the common cold coronaviruses HCoV-NL63, HCoV-OC43 and HCoV-229E. Broad study findings and their caveats: Among convalescent patients, a median approximately 88% of the SARS-CoV-2-reactive clones seen after vaccination appeared only after vaccination, which suggests priming specific to the vaccine. In convalescent patients, nearly all vaccine-specific clones (304 of 307) were found to be mono-reactive for SARS-CoV-2 spike rather than cross-reactive with common cold coronaviruses. Only a relatively small number of convalescent patients were included in the study, and early timepoints following natural infection were not analyzed. The median count of SARS-CoV-2-reactive clonotypes went up from some 23 after infection to 38 after vaccination, although the change was not significant.

Worth noting for this clonotype: This clone's antigen is unknown. Qualities for individual bases were not recorded, and no much larger clone is one base off.

The treatment or condition label of this sample denotes: roughly ten-day PBMC culture with coronavirus spike peptide pools or control peptides (ViraFEST assay). To expand antigen-specific T cells with peptide pools and then pick out the expanded clonotypes through TCR sequencing, the study relied on the ViraFEST assay. Negative nucleocapsid antibody tests before and after vaccination confirmed that the healthy vaccine recipients had no prior SARS-CoV-2 infection. PBMCs were cultured at roughly 1.9 million per well in IMDM supplemented with 5% human AB serum and 8 to 10 IU/ml IL-2, with approximately 10 ug/ml peptide pools added. On days 3 and 7, half of the culture medium was replaced with fresh IL-2-containing medium. After 10 days of culture, CD4+ T cells were isolated by negative selection with the EasySep CD4+ T cell isolation kit. PBMCs were separated from whole blood using Ficoll-Paque Plus gradient centrifugation and then either used fresh or cryopreserved at -140C. Triplicate wells were generally used for each culture condition.

V is trimmed back by 4 bases and J by 10 bases, and the junction contains 14 bases that no gene match accounts for. Its CDR3 holds 15 amino acids, cysteine through phenylalanine. Only the CDR3 portion is preserved as DNA: 45 bases, with reading frame beginning at the first base. The germline V gene encodes CDR1 SGHRS and CDR2 YFSETQ. The library was made by PCR. DNA from cultured CD4+ T cells underwent TCR sequencing with the Oncomine TCR Beta short-read assay at the Johns Hopkins FTIC core. Genomic DNA was extracted from the cultured CD4+ T cells with the QIAamp micro DNA kit. Oncomine TCR Beta libraries from cultured CD4+ T cells were pooled using unique dual indexes and sequenced on an Illumina iSeq 100. The authors' analysis ran thus. Non-productive sequences were filtered out, and CDR3s that did not start with C, did not end with F or W, or were shorter than 7 amino acids were discarded. The MANAFEST web application was used to identify antigen-specific clonotypes by comparing peptide-stimulated wells against reference wells and other culture wells. Positive clones required FDR below 0.05, an odds ratio above 5, and productive frequency above 0.1% in at least two of three replicate wells. A clonotype counted as cross-reactive if it showed significant expansion both in the SARS-CoV-2 spike wells and in at least one common cold coronavirus spike condition. Levenshtein distances (stringdist) and unrooted phylogenetic trees (ape) in R version 3.6.1 were used to assess CDR3 homology. TCRdb's own reprocessing of the public reads used fastp at Q25 and MiXCR and kept productive beta chains. Each entry merges the rows of one CDR3 protein and shows their most common DNA and genes. TCRdb, not the authors, supplied the V and J calls. The sample records about 23,000 distinct CDR3 sequences, roughly 65% of which are singletons. The ten largest clones take up about 20% of the sample.

The receptor chain draws on TRBV5-1 and TRBJ2-1; TRBD2 lines up with 7 middle nucleotides. The sample here was CD4+ T cells from blood, cultured in vitro, taken after SARS-CoV-2 vaccination. This receptor was taken from a human donor who received a COVID-19 vaccine. CDR3 sequence: CASSHRLASPREQFF. The DNA is TGCGCCAGCAGCCACCGACTAGCTTCCCCTCGGGAGCAGTTCTTC.